This TCR beta chain was documented in a study of STAT5B mutations in CD4+ large granular lymphocyte leukemia. CDR1 is LNHNV, CDR2 YYDKDF, per germline (reference sequence). V trimming: 1 base; J trimming: 7 bases; junction bases outside the gene matches: 8. The CDR3 has 15 amino acids. Sequencing used immunoSEQ multiplex PCR; TCRdb keeps in-frame clones, though not all of them. The data show 23,000 or so clones, less than 80% seen once. This clone was seen a few times. The origin of this receptor is a human donor in good health. This chain joins TRBV15 and TRBJ1-1, with TRBD1 matching over 8 bases. The specimen was CD4+ T cells from blood buffy coats. CDR3 in amino acids: CATSRGRTGNFEAFF. The CDR3 DNA sequence: TGTGCCACCAGCAGAGGCCGGACAGGGAATTTTGAAGCTTTCTTT.